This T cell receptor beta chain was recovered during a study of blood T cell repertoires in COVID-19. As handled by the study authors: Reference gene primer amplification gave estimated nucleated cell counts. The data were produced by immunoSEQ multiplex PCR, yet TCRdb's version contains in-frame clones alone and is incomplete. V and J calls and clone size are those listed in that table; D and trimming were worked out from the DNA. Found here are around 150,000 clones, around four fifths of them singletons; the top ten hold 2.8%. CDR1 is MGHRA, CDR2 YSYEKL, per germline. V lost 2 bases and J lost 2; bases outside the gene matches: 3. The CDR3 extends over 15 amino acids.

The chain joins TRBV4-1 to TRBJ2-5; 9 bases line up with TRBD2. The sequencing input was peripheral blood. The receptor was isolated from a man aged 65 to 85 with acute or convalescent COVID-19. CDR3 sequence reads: CASSQTAGGQETQYF. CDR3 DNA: TGCGCCAGCAGCCAAACGGCGGGGGGGCAAGAGACCCAGTACTTC.